The clone carrying this T cell receptor beta chain was seen a handful of times. As yet, its antigen is unknown. A second PCR, run for about 6 to 11 cycles, used a sample-barcoded 5' primer plus a J-beta primer mix. Per-sample output comprised a minimum of 3 million paired-end reads containing CDR3. TCRdb fed the 5' RACE reads into MiXCR, producing one record per CDR3 protein. The top ten clones hold 20% to 25% of a sample with about 720,000 distinct CDR3 sequences, 20% to 25% of them seen once. The CDR3 is 12 residues long. CDR1 SQVTM and CDR2 ANQGSEA come from the germline V gene. Trimming took off 4 bases at V and 0 bases at J, with 3 bases between the two ends. The sample is drawn from a study of blood T cells in healthy people across ages. Overall study results and limits: Diversity was higher, and naive CD4+ cells more numerous, in long-lived donors than in aged donors. Those diversity estimates obtained from one million T cells were thought to be underestimates.

Ranging in age from about 6 to 100, the donors were healthy Caucasian individuals from Russia. Material for sequencing was blood. The chain links TRBV29-1 to TRBJ1-4; D is ambiguous. The clonotype originates from an older man in good health. CDR3 loop: CSVVATNEKLFF. Written as DNA, the CDR3 is TGCAGCGTTGTTGCAACTAATGAAAAACTGTTTTTT.